This T cell receptor (beta chain) was observed in a study of control samples from healthy donors and cancer patients. TCRdb keeps only in-frame clones here, not all; method: immunoSEQ multiplex PCR. The repertoire holds about 76,000 clones, with 89% as singletons. This clone has only a few counts. The ends were cut back, 0 bases at V and 4 bases at J, with 7 bases in the middle. From germline, CDR1 is LGHNA and CDR2 YSLEER. The CDR3 has 14 residues. This receptor was taken from a woman in her 50s with colorectal cancer. The V call is TRBV4-3, the J call TRBJ1-3; D ambiguous. Sequences were obtained from PBMCs. CDR3 residues: CASSQEAGGNTIYF. The CDR3 nucleotides read TGCGCCAGCAGCCAAGAGGCCGGAGGAAACACCATATATTTT.